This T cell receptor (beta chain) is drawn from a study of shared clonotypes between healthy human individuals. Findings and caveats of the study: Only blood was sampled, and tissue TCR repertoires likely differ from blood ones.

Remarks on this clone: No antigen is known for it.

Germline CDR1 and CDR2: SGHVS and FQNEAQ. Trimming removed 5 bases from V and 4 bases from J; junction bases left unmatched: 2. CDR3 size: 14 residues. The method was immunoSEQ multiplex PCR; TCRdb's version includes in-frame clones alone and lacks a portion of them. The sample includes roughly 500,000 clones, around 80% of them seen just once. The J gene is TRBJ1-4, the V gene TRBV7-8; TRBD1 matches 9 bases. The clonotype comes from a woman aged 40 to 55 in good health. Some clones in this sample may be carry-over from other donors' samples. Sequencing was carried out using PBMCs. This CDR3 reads CASSRTGVNEKLFF. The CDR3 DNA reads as TGTGCCAGCAGCCGGACAGGGGTTAATGAAAAACTGTTTTTT.